A selection of T cell receptor beta chains follows, all from one sample in a study of T cell responses to AZD1222 COVID-19 vaccine. The assay was immunoSEQ multiplex PCR, and TCRdb's table has in-frame clones only and misses some. Of about 150,000 clones listed, about nine tenths are singletons. Sequencing used peripheral blood, obtained on day 0 of AZD1222 vaccination. These receptor sequences come from an adult in good health. Each CDR3 is given with its conserved first and last residue. D genes are given only for firm matches. The size field is filled for only some rows; it gives once, few, many or a size class.

D: -
J: TRBJ2-2
V: TRBV14
size: -
CDR3: CASSQELVYGAVNTGELFF
DNA: TGTGCCAGCAGCCAAGAGCTTGTGTACGGGGCAGTCAACACCGGGGAGCTGTTTTTT

D: -
J: TRBJ1-5
V: TRBV19
size: -
CDR3: CASRRVPSNQPQHF
DNA: TGTGCCAGTAGGAGGGTTCCGAGCAATCAGCCCCAGCATTTT

D: TRBD1
J: TRBJ1-6
V: TRBV4-1
size: -
CDR3: CASSQAGSGGMPFNSPLHF
DNA: TGCGCCAGCAGCCAAGCGGGGTCAGGGGGTATGCCCTTTAATTCACCCCTCCACTTT

D: TRBD1
J: TRBJ2-3
V: TRBV20-1
size: -
CDR3: CSASSPRQGGTDTQYF
DNA: TGCAGTGCTAGTTCGCCGCGACAGGGAGGCACAGATACGCAGTATTTT

D: -
J: TRBJ1-5
V: TRBV4-1
size: -
CDR3: CASSQSAGTTQPQHF
DNA: TGCGCCAGCAGCCAAAGTGCCGGGACAACGCAGCCCCAGCATTTT

D: -
J: TRBJ1-2
V: TRBV5-8
size: -
CDR3: CASRPTGPNYGYTF
DNA: TGTGCCAGCCGCCCGACTGGACCGAACTATGGCTACACCTTC

D: -
J: TRBJ1-5
V: TRBV7-9
size: -
CDR3: CASSWGDSNQPQHF
DNA: TGTGCCAGCAGCTGGGGCGATAGCAATCAGCCCCAGCATTTT

D: TRBD1
J: TRBJ1-5
V: TRBV5-8
size: -
CDR3: CASSSGQGIGQPQHF
DNA: TGTGCCAGCAGCTCTGGACAGGGGATAGGTCAGCCCCAGCATTTT

D: -
J: TRBJ2-7
V: TRBV3-1/TRBV3-2
size: few
CDR3: CASSYLGVTYEQYF
DNA: TGTGCCAGCAGCTACCTAGGGGTTACCTACGAGCAGTACTTC

D: -
J: TRBJ1-1
V: TRBV24-1
size: -
CDR3: CATSYGTEAFF
DNA: TGTGCCACCAGTTACGGGACAGAAGCTTTCTTT

D: TRBD1
J: TRBJ2-3
V: TRBV6-6
size: -
CDR3: CASSFPGGATDTQYF
DNA: TGTGCCAGCAGTTTTCCAGGGGGCGCGACAGATACGCAGTATTTT

D: -
J: TRBJ2-1
V: TRBV15
size: -
CDR3: CATSRDQELNEQFF
DNA: TGTGCCACCAGCAGAGATCAGGAACTCAATGAGCAGTTCTTC

D: -
J: TRBJ1-2
V: TRBV7-9
size: -
CDR3: CASSLAGRDGYGYTF
DNA: TGTGCCAGCAGCTTAGCCGGGAGGGATGGCTATGGCTACACCTTC

D: -
J: TRBJ1-2
V: TRBV7-2
size: -
CDR3: CASSLREGPSYGYTF
DNA: TGTGCCAGCAGCCTCCGGGAGGGACCCTCGTATGGCTACACCTTC

D: -
J: TRBJ2-2
V: TRBV19
size: -
CDR3: CASRMGGPNTGELFF
DNA: TGTGCCAGTAGGATGGGGGGCCCGAACACCGGGGAGCTGTTTTTT

D: -
J: TRBJ1-5
V: TRBV6-1
size: -
CDR3: CASSETGAGRANQPQHF
DNA: TGTGCCAGCAGTGAGACCGGGGCAGGGAGAGCTAATCAGCCCCAGCATTTT

D: TRBD2
J: TRBJ2-5
V: TRBV9
size: -
CDR3: CASSPPRTSGRQETQYF
DNA: TGTGCCAGCAGCCCCCCCCGCACTAGCGGGAGACAAGAGACCCAGTACTTC

D: -
J: TRBJ2-4
V: TRBV5-4
size: -
CDR3: CASSLHGDANIQYF
DNA: TGTGCCAGCAGCTTGCATGGGGACGCAAACATTCAGTACTTC